The T cell receptor beta chain described here comes from a study of blood T cell repertoires in COVID-19. The overall study: Material from acute and convalescent COVID-19 was sourced from the United States, Italy and Spain. PBMCs, B-cell-depleted T cells, or T cells provided the cDNA or gDNA that made up the material.

The CDR3 has 17 amino acids. CDR1 and CDR2 (germline): SNHLY, FYNNEI. V lost 1 base and J lost 1, with 13 bases in between. Source study methods: Nucleated cell number was recorded as an estimate derived from reference gene primer amplification. TCRdb's table, derived via immunoSEQ multiplex PCR, lists solely in-frame clones and lacks some. That table supplies the V and J calls and clone size; D and trimming were determined from the DNA. The table lists some 150,000 clones, about 73% of them singletons, with under 2% in the top ten. The sequenced material came from peripheral blood. This rearrangement joins TRBV2 to TRBJ1-4, with D possibly being TRBD1 (6 bases). The receptor comes from an elderly man with acute or convalescent COVID-19. CDR3 bases: TGTGCCAGCAGTGAAGAGTCACAGGGAGTAACTAATGAAAAACTGTTTTTT. Translating it yields CASSEESQGVTNEKLFF.